This passage covers 27 T cell receptor beta chains from one sample sequenced in a study of T cell responses to AZD1222 COVID-19 vaccine. Libraries were prepared by immunoSEQ multiplex PCR; TCRdb keeps only in-frame clonotypes and omits some of them. The data hold roughly 140,000 clones, with about 92% observed a single time. Sequencing used peripheral blood, obtained on day 0 of AZD1222 vaccination. The origin of the receptors is an adult in good health.

CDR3 residues: CASTPGTGPYEQYF. The CDR3 DNA reads TGTGCCAGTACCCCCGGGACAGGGCCTTACGAGCAGTACTTC. The gene calls are TRBV19 and TRBJ2-7; TRBD1 matches 9 bases. The CDR3 is 14 amino acids. V shed 7 bases, J shed 4 bases, and the junction held 8 bases outside the gene matches. Germline V CDR1 and CDR2: LNHDA, SQIVND (reference sequence).

The chain combines TRBV14 with TRBJ1-6; D uncertain. CDR1 is SGHDN and CDR2 is FVKESK in the germline V gene. Trimming left V 4 bases short and J 10 bases short, with 14 bases between. CDR3 size: 14 residues. The CDR3 bases are TGTGCCAGCAGCCCCCGTTCCGGCTACTCACCCCTCCACTTT. This gives the protein CASSPRSGYSPLHF. Together with reference TRBV14 and TRBJ1-6, the CDR3 gives the full variable domain: EAGVTQFPSHSVIEKGQTVTLRCDPISGHDNLYWYRRVMGKEIKFLLHFVKESKQDESGMPNNRFLAERTGGTYSTLKVQPAELEDSGVYFCASSPRSGYSPLHFGNGTRLTVT.

This clone was observed once. The chain uses TRBV30 and TRBJ1-1; D is undetermined. The length of the CDR3 is 17 residues. Trimming took off 4 bases at V and 1 base at J, with 22 bases between the two ends. Per germline, CDR1 GTSNPN and CDR2 SVGIG (reference sequence). The CDR3 sequence is CAWNHSPLARTNTEAFF. The CDR3 bases are TGTGCCTGGAATCACTCCCCTCTAGCGAGGACGAACACTGAAGCTTTCTTT.

J is TRBJ2-7 and V is TRBV5-5; D ambiguous. The ends were cut back, 1 base at V and 5 bases at J, with 7 bases in the middle. The CDR3 covers 12 residues. Germline loops: CDR1 SGHKS, CDR2 YYEKEE (reference sequence). The CDR3 coding sequence is TGTGCCAGCAGCTTGAGGAGTCACGAGCAGTACTTC. It codes for CASSLRSHEQYF. Using reference TRBV5-5 and TRBJ2-7 for the parts outside the CDR3, the full variable domain is DAGVTQSPTHLIKTRGQQVTLRCSPISGHKSVSWYQQVLGQGPQFIFQYYEKEERGRGNFPDRFSARQFPNYSSELNVNALLLGDSALYLCASSLRSHEQYFGPGTRLTVT.

This chain joins TRBV5-4 and TRBJ1-3, with D hard to call. V was clipped by 4 bases and J by 3 bases, with 11 bases between them. The CDR3 spans 14 residues. The germline gives CDR1 SGHNT, CDR2 YYREEE (reference sequence). CDR3: CASSPPSDGNTIYF. The CDR3 bases are TGTGCCAGCAGCCCCCCTTCGGATGGAAACACCATATATTTT.

DNA for the CDR3: TGTGCCAGCAGCATGACAGGGGATCAGCCCCAGCATTTT. The encoded protein is CASSMTGDQPQHF. The chain joins TRBV5-5 to TRBJ1-5; 8 nucleotides line up with TRBD1. J lost 5 bases, V lost 4 bases, and 2 bases had no gene match. The CDR3 loop spans 13 amino acids. Germline loops: CDR1 SGHKS, CDR2 YYEKEE (reference sequence).

This chain links TRBV10-1 with TRBJ1-4, with D uncertain. This CDR3 comprises 13 residues. V was cut by 6 bases and J by 4 bases, with 9 bases left in between. Germline V gives CDR1 WNHNN, CDR2 SYGVQD (reference sequence). CDR3 amino acids: CASRRPNNEKLFF. CDR3 nucleotides: TGCGCCAGCAGGAGACCGAATAATGAAAAACTGTTTTTT.

The rearrangement joins TRBV7-9 to TRBJ1-4; a weak D match, TRBD1 (5 bases). This CDR3 is 16 amino acids long. CDR1 is SEHNR, CDR2 FQNEAQ, per germline (reference sequence). The V end lost 5 bases, the J end lost 5 bases, and 18 bases lay between the germline ends. In DNA form, the CDR3 reads TGTGCCAGCAGCCCAAACCTGGGGCAGGAGAATGAAAAACTGTTTTTT. Translated: CASSPNLGQENEKLFF.

This chain uses TRBV7-2 with TRBJ2-1; the D gene is possibly TRBD2 (6 bases). V lost 3 bases and J 1 base, leaving 10 bases between the germline ends. This CDR3 comprises 15 residues. CDR1 and CDR2 from the germline V gene are SGHTA and FQGNSA. The CDR3 nucleotides read TGTGCCAGCAGCTTGGGGGGACGGTCCTACAATGAGCAGTTCTTC. It translates to CASSLGGRSYNEQFF.

This clone was seen a single time. The CDR3 sequence is CASRRASGGNEQFF. CDR3 DNA sequence: TGTGCCAGCCGGAGGGCCAGCGGGGGGAATGAGCAGTTCTTC. This rearrangement joins TRBV6-5 to TRBJ2-1; 9 bases are a match to TRBD2. The CDR3 runs to 14 residues. V lost 8 bases to trimming and J lost 7 bases; unmatched junction nucleotides: 9. In germline, CDR1 is MNHEY, CDR2 SVGAGI.

The chain carries TRBV5-6 and TRBJ2-3; D gene uncertain. Per germline, CDR1 SGHDT and CDR2 YYEEEE. Trimming cost V 0 bases and J 4 bases, with 3 bases left between them. CDR3 size: 12 residues. The chain's CDR3 is CASSLGADTQYF. DNA for the CDR3: TGTGCCAGCAGCTTGGGGGCAGATACGCAGTATTTT.

This chain joins TRBV5-4 and TRBJ2-3; D is unclear. The CDR3 is 12 amino acids. The V end was cut by 1 base, the J end by 7 bases, with 7 bases between. Germline V gene data show CDR1 as SGHNT and CDR2 as YYREEE (reference sequence). The CDR3 DNA reads TGTGCCAGCAGCTTGAGGGATAATACGCAGTATTTT. Protein product: CASSLRDNTQYF.

V is TRBV4-1 and J is TRBJ1-1, with 9 bases that match TRBD1. Germline V gives CDR1 MGHRA, CDR2 YSYEKL. Losses at the gene ends were 8 bases for V and 4 bases for J; bases not matched to a gene: 11. The CDR3 is made up of 15 amino acids. The CDR3 coding sequence is TGCGCCAGCCAGAGGGGGGACAGGGTGGTCACTGAAGCTTTCTTT. Protein product: CASQRGDRVVTEAFF.

V is TRBV10-3 and J is TRBJ1-2; possibly TRBD1 for D (5 bases). Germline V gene sequence: CDR1 ENHRY, CDR2 SYGVKD. This CDR3 has 15 amino acids. V was cut by 4 bases and J by 6 bases, with 18 bases left in between. CDR3 in DNA: TGTGCCATCAGTGCCCCCGGGGCACTGGATAATGGCTACACCTTC. It is translated as CAISAPGALDNGYTF.

The chain carries TRBV5-1 and TRBJ2-7; D not certain. V was shortened by 0 bases and J by 3 bases, with 10 bases between the two germline ends. The CDR3 loop spans 14 amino acids. Germline V gives CDR1 SGHRS, CDR2 YFSETQ. CDR3 nucleotide sequence: TGCGCCAGCAGCTTGGATCCAGCCAACTACGAGCAGTACTTC. It is translated as CASSLDPANYEQYF.

The chain is built from TRBV9 and TRBJ1-2; D perhaps matches TRBD1 (5 bases). The CDR3 extends over 14 amino acids. Germline V gene sequence: CDR1 SGDLS, CDR2 YYNGEE. Trimming stripped 2 bases from V and 0 bases from J, with 8 bases between. The chain's CDR3 is CASSVQGPNYGYTF. The DNA of the CDR3 is TGTGCCAGCAGCGTCCAGGGACCTAACTATGGCTACACCTTC.

This chain connects TRBV5-1 to TRBJ2-5, with TRBD1 matching over 11 bases. Losses at the gene ends were 2 bases for V and 5 bases for J; bases not matched to a gene: 5. The CDR3 runs 15 residues. Germline assignment: CDR1 SGHRS and CDR2 YFSETQ. The CDR3 sequence: CASSFFGQGAETQYF. The CDR3 DNA reads TGCGCCAGCAGCTTTTTTGGACAGGGGGCCGAGACCCAGTACTTC.

This clone occurred once. The V and J genes are TRBV18 and TRBJ1-5, with 9 bases identical to TRBD1. CDR3 size: 13 residues. The ends lost 3 bases at V and 7 bases at J; junction bases unmatched: 1. Germline-derived CDR1 and CDR2 are KGHSH and LQKENI. Written as DNA, the CDR3 is TGTGCCAGCTCACCGACAGGGGGACAGCCCCAGCATTTT. Translated, it gives CASSPTGGQPQHF.

This chain connects TRBV9 to TRBJ2-1, with D perhaps matching TRBD2 (6 bases). The germline CDR1 and CDR2 sequences are SGDLS and YYNGEE. The V gene lost 2 bases and the J gene lost 3 bases, with 12 bases spanning the gap. CDR3 length: 15 residues. The DNA for the CDR3 is TGTGCCAGCAGCGTGCGGGGAACCTACTACAATGAGCAGTTCTTC. Amino acid sequence: CASSVRGTYYNEQFF.

The chain is built from TRBV7-3 and TRBJ1-2, with D unclear. This CDR3 has 14 residues. CDR1 and CDR2 (germline): SGHTA, FQGTGA. V gave up 5 bases and J gave up 4 bases, with 14 bases separating them. In DNA, the CDR3 is TGTGCCAGCAGCCTTAGCCCCGACCGCTATGGCTACACCTTC. Translating gives CASSLSPDRYGYTF.

The J gene is TRBJ2-7, the V gene TRBV20-1; TRBD2 matches at 8 bases. The V segment lost 3 bases and the J segment 5 bases; nucleotides outside the gene matches: 6. CDR1 is DFQATT and CDR2 is SNEGSKA in the germline V gene (reference sequence). This CDR3 is 13 amino acids long. The CDR3 nucleotides read TGCAGTGCTAGTATTGCGGGGGGAAACGAGCAGTACTTC. Its protein product is CSASIAGGNEQYF.

V usage is TRBV7-9 and J usage is TRBJ2-1; D not resolved. CDR1 and CDR2 (germline): SEHNR, FQNEAQ (reference sequence). The CDR3 totals 13 residues. The ends were cut back, 1 base at V and 5 bases at J, with 6 bases in the middle. The CDR3 DNA follows: TGTGCCAGCAGCTTAGGGGCCAACAATGAGCAGTTCTTC. Its translation is CASSLGANNEQFF.

V usage is TRBV12-3 or TRBV12-4 and J usage is TRBJ2-7; tentatively, D is TRBD1 (6 bases). V lost 6 bases, J lost 6 bases, and 12 bases lay in between. The CDR3 has 12 amino acids. CDR3 loop: CASSPRGSEQYF. DNA for the CDR3: TGTGCCAGCAGCCCGAGGGGGAGCGAGCAGTACTTC.

The rearrangement links TRBV7-3 to TRBJ2-3, with unresolved D. Germline-derived CDR1 and CDR2 are SGHTA and FQGTGA. The CDR3 is 15 amino acids. The V and J ends lost 4 bases and 0 bases respectively, with 11 bases between them. The CDR3 bases are TGTGCCAGCAGCTCAATCGTTGGTAGCACAGATACGCAGTATTTT. Its protein is CASSSIVGSTDTQYF.

This chain links TRBV7-3 with TRBJ1-1; D is uncertain. This CDR3 has 13 amino acids. Looked up from germline, CDR1 is SGHTA and CDR2 is FQGTGA. With 0 bases removed from V and 1 base from J, the gap between germline ends came to 3 bases. The CDR3 sequence is CASSLTPNTEAFF. The CDR3 coding sequence is TGTGCCAGCAGCTTAACACCGAACACTGAAGCTTTCTTT.

The genes are TRBV18 and TRBJ1-1; possible D gene TRBD1, 6 bases. There are 16 residues in the CDR3. CDR1 is KGHSH, CDR2 LQKENI, per germline. The V and J ends lost 3 bases and 0 bases respectively, with 14 bases between them. CDR3: CASSPRQGPLNTEAFF. As DNA, the CDR3 is TGTGCCAGCTCACCCCGCCAGGGGCCGCTGAACACTGAAGCTTTCTTT.

This clone was counted once. This chain joins TRBV19 and TRBJ2-3, with TRBD2 matching 8 bases. Germline V lookup: CDR1 LNHDA, CDR2 SQIVND (reference sequence). The CDR3 sequence is 15 residues long. The J segment lost 5 bases and the V segment lost 6 bases, leaving 10 bases of the junction unmatched. This chain's CDR3 is CASSPRRGDVDTQYF. Written as DNA, the CDR3 is TGTGCCAGTAGCCCGAGGCGGGGGGATGTAGATACGCAGTATTTT.